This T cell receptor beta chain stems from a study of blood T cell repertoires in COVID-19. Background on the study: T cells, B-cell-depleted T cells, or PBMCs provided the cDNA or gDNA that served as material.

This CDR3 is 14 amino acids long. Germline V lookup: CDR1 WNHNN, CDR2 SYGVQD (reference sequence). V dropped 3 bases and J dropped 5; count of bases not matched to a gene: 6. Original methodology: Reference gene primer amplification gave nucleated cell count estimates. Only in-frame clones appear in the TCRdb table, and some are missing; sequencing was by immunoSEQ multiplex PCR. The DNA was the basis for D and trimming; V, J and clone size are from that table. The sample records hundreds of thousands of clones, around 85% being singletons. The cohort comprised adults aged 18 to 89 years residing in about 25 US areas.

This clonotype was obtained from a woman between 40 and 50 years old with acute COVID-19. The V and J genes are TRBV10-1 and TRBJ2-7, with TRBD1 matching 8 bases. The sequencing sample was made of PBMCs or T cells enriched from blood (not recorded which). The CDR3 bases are TGCGCCAGCAGTGATAAGGACAGGGCTCACGAGCAGTACTTC. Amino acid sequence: CASSDKDRAHEQYF.